This section outlines one T cell receptor beta chain sequence together with its context. The table lists this clonotype with many counts. Its specific antigen is unknown. Within one base of it there is no much larger clone, and no base qualities were kept. Receptors were amplified or captured by PCR. The reads were generated on an Illumina HiSeq 2500. TCR libraries were prepared with molecular barcoding, using unique molecular identifiers to normalize TCRbeta repertoire quantification. TCRdb applied fastp at Q25 and MiXCR to the public reads, then kept only in-frame beta chains. Each entry is one CDR3 protein sequence, shown with its most common DNA and genes. The sample data list roughly 200,000 distinct CDR3 sequences, and roughly 14% of these were observed just once. Roughly 13% of the sample is held by the ten biggest clonotypes. This sample was included in a study of T-cell reconstitution after alpha-beta-depleted transplantation in children (dated by TCRdb to 2016 to 2018). Background for the entire study: Using TCR repertoire profiling, the study followed T-cell immune reconstitution in a quantitative way in children after TCRalphabeta/CD19-depleted allogeneic hematopoietic cell transplantation.

CDR1 and CDR2 are read off the germline V gene as SGDLS and YYNGEE. The CDR3 contains 14 residues, cysteine and phenylalanine counted. Only CDR3 DNA remains: 42 bases, in frame from the first base. Compared with germline, V lacks 4 bases and J lacks 7 bases; bases without a gene match: 4. The chain links TRBV9 with TRBJ2-5, with 13 bases in between that match TRBD2. This specimen consisted of PBMCs from the stem cell graft donor, obtained from the stem cell graft. This TCR came from a human donor who donated a stem cell graft to a child with acute lymphoblastic leukemia. The nucleotides read TGTGCCAGCAGCACCCGGACTAGCGGGGGGACCCAGTACTTC. Its protein reads: CASSTRTSGGTQYF.